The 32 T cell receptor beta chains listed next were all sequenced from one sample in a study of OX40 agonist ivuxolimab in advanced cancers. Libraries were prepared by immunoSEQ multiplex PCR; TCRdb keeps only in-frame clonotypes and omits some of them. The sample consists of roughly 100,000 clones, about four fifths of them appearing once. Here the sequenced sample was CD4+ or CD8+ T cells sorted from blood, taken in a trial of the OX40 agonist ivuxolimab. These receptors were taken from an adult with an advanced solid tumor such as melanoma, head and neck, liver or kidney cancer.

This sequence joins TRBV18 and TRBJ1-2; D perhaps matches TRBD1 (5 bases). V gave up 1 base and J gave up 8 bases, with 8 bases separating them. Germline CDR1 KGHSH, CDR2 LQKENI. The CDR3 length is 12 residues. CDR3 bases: TGTGCCAGCTCACCACAGGGGAAAGGCTACACCTTC. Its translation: CASSPQGKGYTF.

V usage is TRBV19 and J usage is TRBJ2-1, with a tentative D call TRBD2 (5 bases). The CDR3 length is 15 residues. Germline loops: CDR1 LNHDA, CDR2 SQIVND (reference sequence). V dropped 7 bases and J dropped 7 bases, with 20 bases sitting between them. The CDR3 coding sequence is TGTGCCAGTAATCCTGACGAGGGAGTACAGAATGAGCAGTTCTTC. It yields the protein CASNPDEGVQNEQFF.

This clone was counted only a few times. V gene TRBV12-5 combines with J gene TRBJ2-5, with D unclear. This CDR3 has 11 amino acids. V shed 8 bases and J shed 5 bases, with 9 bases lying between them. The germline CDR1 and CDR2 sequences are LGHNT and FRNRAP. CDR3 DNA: TGTGCTAGTACCGAAGGGGAGACCCAGTACTTC. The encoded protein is CASTEGETQYF.

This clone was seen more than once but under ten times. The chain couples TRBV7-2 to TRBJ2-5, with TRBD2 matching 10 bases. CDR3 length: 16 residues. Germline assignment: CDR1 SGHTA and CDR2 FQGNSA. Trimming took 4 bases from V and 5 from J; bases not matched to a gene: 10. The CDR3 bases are TGTGCCAGCAGCTCCGGGGGAGCGGGAGGGGAGGAGACCCAGTACTTC. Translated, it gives CASSSGGAGGEETQYF.

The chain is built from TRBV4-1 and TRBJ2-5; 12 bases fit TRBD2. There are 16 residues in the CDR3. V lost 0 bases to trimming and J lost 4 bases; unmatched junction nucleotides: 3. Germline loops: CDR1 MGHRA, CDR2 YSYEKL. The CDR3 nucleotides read TGCGCCAGCAGCCAAGAGACTAGCGGGGGAGGAGAGACCCAGTACTTC. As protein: CASSQETSGGGETQYF.

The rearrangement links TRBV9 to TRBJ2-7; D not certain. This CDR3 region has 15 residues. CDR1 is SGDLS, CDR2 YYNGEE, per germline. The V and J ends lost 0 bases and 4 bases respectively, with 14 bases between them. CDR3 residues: CASSVAPDVGYEQYF. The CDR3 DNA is TGTGCCAGCAGCGTAGCTCCGGACGTCGGTTACGAGCAGTACTTC.

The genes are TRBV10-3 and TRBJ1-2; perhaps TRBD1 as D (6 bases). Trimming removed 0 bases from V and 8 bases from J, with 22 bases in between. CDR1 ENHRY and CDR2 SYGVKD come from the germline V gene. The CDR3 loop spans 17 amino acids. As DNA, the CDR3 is TGTGCCATCAGTGAGTCTAGTACAGGGTTAAGTCTAACGGGCTACACCTTC. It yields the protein CAISESSTGLSLTGYTF.

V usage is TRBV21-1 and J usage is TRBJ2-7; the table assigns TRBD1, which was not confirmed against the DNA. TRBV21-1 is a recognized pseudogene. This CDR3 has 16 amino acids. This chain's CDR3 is CASSPKDTSQTYEQYF. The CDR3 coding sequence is TGTGCCAGCAGCCCCAAAGACACCAGCCAAACCTACGAGCAGTACTTC.

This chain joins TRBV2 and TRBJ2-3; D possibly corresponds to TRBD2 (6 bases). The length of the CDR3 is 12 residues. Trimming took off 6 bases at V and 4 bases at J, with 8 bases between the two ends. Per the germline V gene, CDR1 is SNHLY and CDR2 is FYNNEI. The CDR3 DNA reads TGTGCCAGCAGGGGGGACTCAGATACGCAGTATTTT. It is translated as CASRGDSDTQYF.

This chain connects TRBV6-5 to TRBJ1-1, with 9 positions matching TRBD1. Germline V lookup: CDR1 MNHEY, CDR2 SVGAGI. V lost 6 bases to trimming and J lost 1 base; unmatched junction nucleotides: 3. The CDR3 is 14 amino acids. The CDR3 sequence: CASRLGQGNTEAFF. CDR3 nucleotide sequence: TGTGCCAGCAGATTGGGACAGGGGAACACTGAAGCTTTCTTT.

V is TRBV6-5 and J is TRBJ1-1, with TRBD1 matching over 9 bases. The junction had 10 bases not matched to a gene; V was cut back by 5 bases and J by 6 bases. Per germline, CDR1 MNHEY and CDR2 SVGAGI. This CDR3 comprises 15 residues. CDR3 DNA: TGTGCCAGCAGTCCTTGGGACAGGGATTGGGCTGAAGCTTTCTTT. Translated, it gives CASSPWDRDWAEAFF.

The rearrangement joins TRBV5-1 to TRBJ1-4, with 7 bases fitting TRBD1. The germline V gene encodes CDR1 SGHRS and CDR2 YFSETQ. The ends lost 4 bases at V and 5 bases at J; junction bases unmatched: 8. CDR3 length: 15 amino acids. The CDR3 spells CASSISTGSNEKLFF. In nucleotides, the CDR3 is TGCGCCAGCAGCATCTCGACAGGGTCGAATGAAAAACTGTTTTTT.

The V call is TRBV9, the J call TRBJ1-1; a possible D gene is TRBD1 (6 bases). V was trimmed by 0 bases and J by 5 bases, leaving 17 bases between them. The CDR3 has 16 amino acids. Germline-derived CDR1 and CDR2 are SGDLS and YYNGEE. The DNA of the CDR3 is TGTGCCAGCAGCGTAGAAGGGGGGCCCTTGGGGACTGAAGCTTTCTTT. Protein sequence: CASSVEGGPLGTEAFF.

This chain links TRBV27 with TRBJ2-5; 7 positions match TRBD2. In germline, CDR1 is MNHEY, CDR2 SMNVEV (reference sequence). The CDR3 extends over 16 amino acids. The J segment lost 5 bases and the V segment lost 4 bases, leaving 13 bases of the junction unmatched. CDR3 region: CASSYKLREGRETQYF. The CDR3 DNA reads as TGTGCCAGCAGTTATAAACTTAGGGAGGGTAGGGAGACCCAGTACTTC.

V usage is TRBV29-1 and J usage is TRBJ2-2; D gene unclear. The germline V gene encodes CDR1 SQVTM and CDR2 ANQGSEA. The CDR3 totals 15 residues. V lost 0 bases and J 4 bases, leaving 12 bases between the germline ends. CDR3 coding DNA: TGCAGCGTTGAAGATCAGGTCCACCTCACCGGGGAGCTGTTTTTT. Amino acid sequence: CSVEDQVHLTGELFF.

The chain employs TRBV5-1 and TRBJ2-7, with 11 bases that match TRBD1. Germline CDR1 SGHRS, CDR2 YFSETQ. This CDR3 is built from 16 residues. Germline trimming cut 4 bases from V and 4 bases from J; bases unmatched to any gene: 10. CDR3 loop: CASSPRTGGDSYEQYF. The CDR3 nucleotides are TGCGCCAGCAGCCCCCGGACAGGGGGCGATTCTTACGAGCAGTACTTC. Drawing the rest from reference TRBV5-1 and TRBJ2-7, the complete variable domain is KAGVTQTPRYLIKTRGQQVTLSCSPISGHRSVSWYQQTPGQGLQFLFEYFSETQRNKGNFPGRFSGRQFSNSRSEMNVSTLELGDSALYLCASSPRTGGDSYEQYFGPGTRLTVT.

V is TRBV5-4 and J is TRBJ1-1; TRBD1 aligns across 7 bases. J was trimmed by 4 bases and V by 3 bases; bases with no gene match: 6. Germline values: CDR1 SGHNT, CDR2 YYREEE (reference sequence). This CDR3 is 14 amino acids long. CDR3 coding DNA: TGTGCCAGCAGCTCTGACAGGGTTGCCACTGAAGCTTTCTTT. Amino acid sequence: CASSSDRVATEAFF. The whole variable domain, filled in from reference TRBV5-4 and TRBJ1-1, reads ETGVTQSPTHLIKTRGQQVTLRCSSQSGHNTVSWYQQALGQGPQFIFQYYREEENGRGNFPPRFSGLQFPNYSSELNVNALELDDSALYLCASSSDRVATEAFFGQGTRLTVV.

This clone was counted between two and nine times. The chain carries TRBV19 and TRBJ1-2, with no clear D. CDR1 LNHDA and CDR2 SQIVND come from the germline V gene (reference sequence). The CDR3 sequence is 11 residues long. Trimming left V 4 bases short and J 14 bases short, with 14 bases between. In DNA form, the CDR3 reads TGTGCCAGTAGTACCTGGACGGCGTCTACCTTC. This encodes CASSTWTASTF.

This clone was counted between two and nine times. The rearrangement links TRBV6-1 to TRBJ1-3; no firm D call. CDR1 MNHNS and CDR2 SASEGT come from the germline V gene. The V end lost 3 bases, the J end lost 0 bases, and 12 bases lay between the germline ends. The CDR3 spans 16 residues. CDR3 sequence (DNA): TGTGCCAGCAGTGAGACCAGGTTGAGCTCTGGAAACACCATATATTTT. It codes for CASSETRLSSGNTIYF.

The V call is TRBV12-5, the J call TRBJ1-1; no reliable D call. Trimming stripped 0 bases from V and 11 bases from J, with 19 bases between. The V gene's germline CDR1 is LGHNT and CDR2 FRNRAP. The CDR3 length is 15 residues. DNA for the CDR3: TGTGCTAGTGGTTTGGTACTACGGCCCCCCCCAGAGGCTTTCTTT. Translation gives CASGLVLRPPPEAFF.

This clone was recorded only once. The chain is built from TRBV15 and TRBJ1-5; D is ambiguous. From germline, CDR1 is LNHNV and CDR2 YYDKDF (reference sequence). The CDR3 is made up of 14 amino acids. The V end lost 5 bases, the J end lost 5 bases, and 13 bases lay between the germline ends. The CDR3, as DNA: TGTGCCACCAGCGAAGGGAGGAGGCATCAGCCCCAGCATTTT. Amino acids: CATSEGRRHQPQHF.

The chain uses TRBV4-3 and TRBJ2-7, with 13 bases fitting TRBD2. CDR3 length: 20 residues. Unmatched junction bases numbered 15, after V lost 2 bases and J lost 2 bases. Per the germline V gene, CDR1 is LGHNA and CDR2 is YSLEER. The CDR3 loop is CASSQFRATSGGAKTYEQYF. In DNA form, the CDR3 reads TGCGCCAGCAGCCAATTCAGAGCCACTAGCGGGGGGGCCAAAACCTACGAGCAGTACTTC.

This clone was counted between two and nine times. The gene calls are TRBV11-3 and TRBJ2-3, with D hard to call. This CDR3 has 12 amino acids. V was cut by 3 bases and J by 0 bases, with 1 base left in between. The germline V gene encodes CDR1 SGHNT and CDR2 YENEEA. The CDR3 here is CASSLSTDTQYF. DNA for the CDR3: TGTGCCAGCAGCTTGAGCACAGATACGCAGTATTTT.

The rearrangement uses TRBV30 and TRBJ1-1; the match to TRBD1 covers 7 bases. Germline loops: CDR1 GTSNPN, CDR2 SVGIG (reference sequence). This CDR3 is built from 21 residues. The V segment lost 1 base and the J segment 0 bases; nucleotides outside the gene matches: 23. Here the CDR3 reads CAWSDPPTGLRLYSMNTEAFF. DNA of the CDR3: TGTGCCTGGAGTGACCCCCCGACAGGGCTCAGACTGTATTCCATGAACACTGAAGCTTTCTTT.

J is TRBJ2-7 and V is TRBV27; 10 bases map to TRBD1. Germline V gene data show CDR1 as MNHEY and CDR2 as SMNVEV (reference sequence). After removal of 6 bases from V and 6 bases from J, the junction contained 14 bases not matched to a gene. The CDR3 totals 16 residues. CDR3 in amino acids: CASRPNSGTGAVEQYF. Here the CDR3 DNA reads TGTGCCAGCAGACCGAACTCCGGGACAGGGGCCGTCGAGCAGTACTTC.

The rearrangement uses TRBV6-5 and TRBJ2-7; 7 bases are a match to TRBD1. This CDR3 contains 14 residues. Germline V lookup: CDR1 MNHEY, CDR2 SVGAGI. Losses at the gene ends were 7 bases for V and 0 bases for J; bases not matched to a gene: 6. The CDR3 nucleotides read TGTGCCAGCAAAGGGACAGCCAGCTCCTACGAGCAGTACTTC. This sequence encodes CASKGTASSYEQYF.

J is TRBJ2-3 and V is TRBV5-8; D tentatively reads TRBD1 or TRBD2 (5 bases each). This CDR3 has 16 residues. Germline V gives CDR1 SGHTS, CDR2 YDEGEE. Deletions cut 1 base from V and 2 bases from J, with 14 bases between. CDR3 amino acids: CASSLLGAGTTDTQYF. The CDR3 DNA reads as TGTGCCAGCAGCTTGCTTGGGGCAGGGACCACAGATACGCAGTATTTT. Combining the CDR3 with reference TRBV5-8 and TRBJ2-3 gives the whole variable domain EAGVTQSPTHLIKTRGQQATLRCSPISGHTSVYWYQQALGLGLQFLLWYDEGEERNRGNFPPRFSGRQFPNYSSELNVNALELEDSALYLCASSLLGAGTTDTQYFGPGTRLTVL.

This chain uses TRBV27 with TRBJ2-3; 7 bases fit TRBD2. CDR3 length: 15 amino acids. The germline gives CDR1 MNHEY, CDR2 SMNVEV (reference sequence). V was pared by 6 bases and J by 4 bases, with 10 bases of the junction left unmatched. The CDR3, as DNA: TGTGCCAGCAGCTGGGGAGGGAGGGGTGCAGATACGCAGTATTTT. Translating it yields CASSWGGRGADTQYF.

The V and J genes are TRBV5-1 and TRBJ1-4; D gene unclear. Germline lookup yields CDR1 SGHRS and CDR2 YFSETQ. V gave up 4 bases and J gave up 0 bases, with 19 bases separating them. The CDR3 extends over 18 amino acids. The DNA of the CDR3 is TGCGCCAGCAGCCCTGGCCTCCCGACGGTAGCAACTAATGAAAAACTGTTTTTT. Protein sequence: CASSPGLPTVATNEKLFF. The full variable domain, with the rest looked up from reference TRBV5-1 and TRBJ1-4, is KAGVTQTPRYLIKTRGQQVTLSCSPISGHRSVSWYQQTPGQGLQFLFEYFSETQRNKGNFPGRFSGRQFSNSRSEMNVSTLELGDSALYLCASSPGLPTVATNEKLFFGSGTQLSVL.

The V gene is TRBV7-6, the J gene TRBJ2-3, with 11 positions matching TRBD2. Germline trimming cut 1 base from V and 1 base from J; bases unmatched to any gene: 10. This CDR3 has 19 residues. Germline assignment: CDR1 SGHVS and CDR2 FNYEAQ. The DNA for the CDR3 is TGTGCCAGCAGCTTAGTTGGCGTAGCGGGGGGGCTAGGCACAGATACGCAGTATTTT. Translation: CASSLVGVAGGLGTDTQYF.

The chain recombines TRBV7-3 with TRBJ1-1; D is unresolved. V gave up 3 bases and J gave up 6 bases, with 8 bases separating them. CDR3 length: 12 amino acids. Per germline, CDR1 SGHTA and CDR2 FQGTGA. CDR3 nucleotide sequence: TGTGCCAGCAGCTTGGGTGGAGCTGAAGCTTTCTTT. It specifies CASSLGGAEAFF.

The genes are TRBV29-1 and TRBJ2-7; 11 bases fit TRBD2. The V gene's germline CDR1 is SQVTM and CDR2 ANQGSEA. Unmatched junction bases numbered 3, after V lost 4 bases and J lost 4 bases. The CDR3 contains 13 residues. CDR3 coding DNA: TGCAGCGTTGGTAGCGGGAGGGCATACGAGCAGTACTTC. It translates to CSVGSGRAYEQYF.